This T cell receptor (beta chain) was sequenced for a study of STAT3 mutations in large granular lymphocyte leukemia (dated by TCRdb to about 2019). The study in broad terms: In roughly half of the longitudinally sequenced T-LGLL patients, canonical activating STAT3 mutations were detected. Over half of the T-LGLL patients were given one or more immunosuppressive therapy regimens, and 40% of the treated patients had a hematologic response. To reconstruct clonal hierarchy and dynamics, serial deep sequencing of TCRbeta CDR3 and STAT3 was performed in patients with T-cell large granular lymphocyte leukemia. Roughly 19 representative T-LGLL cases were selected from an initial cohort of approximately 200 LGL patients for longitudinal TCRbeta and STAT3 sequencing. As controls, the study also included longitudinal sequencing of a couple of patients with natural killer LGL leukemia. Patients were sequenced at roughly 4 time points on average, with the number of samplings per patient ranging from 2 to 8. General study outcomes and caveats: Variable intervals between samplings and differing treatment regimens complicated linking therapy response to changes in TCR clonal burden. In 6 of 18 patients, TCR clonotype switching occurred after therapy, and every newly emerging clone was STAT3 wild type. Because codominant clonotypes persisted in some patients, a small but highly pathogenic clone may have been missed. Because no samples were available when a clone first appeared, clonal expansion had to be inferred from samplings taken at other points. At least one immunodominant TCRbeta clonotype was identified in every T-LGLL patient, and multiple immunodominant subclonotypes were identified in about half of the T-LGLL patients. In several patients, dominant TCR clone burden exceeded STAT3 mutant burden, suggesting STAT3 mutation arose secondarily within a pre-expanded clone.

Details on this clone: It has no known antigen specificity. The input lacks base qualities; no much larger clone sits a single base away.

TCRbeta libraries were sequenced on an Illumina MiSeq, averaging about 41,000 productive templates per sample. The immunoSEQ assay, which uses multiplex PCR amplification, was used to generate TCRbeta CDR3 libraries. Processing in the source paper ran as follows. Repertoire diversity was calculated as previously defined, with values near 0 taken to indicate extremely monoclonal samples. In TCRdb, the immuneACCESS table is reduced to in-frame sequences with V and J assigned. These tables do not hold every clone; where another copy was compared, an unresolved V gene accounts for under half, and the others remain unexplained. V and J calls and clone size are copied from that table; D and trimming were computed from the DNA. The sample data list approximately 9,100 clones, and roughly 90% of these were observed just once. The ten most abundant clones make up 66% of the sample. The CDR3 goes from the cysteine to the phenylalanine over 18 residues. Just the 54-base CDR3 DNA is kept, in frame starting at base 1. Ends trimmed: V by 1 base, J by 7 bases; bases unmatched to a gene: 11. CDR1 and CDR2, per the germline V gene (reference sequence), are SEHNR and FQNEAQ.

The same DNA, extracted from blood mononuclear cells, served for both TCR sequencing and STAT3 sequencing. The origin of this receptor is a man aged 55-75 years with T-cell large granular lymphocyte leukemia. Some clones in this sample may be carry-over from other donors' samples. The age is the age at diagnosis. Input material: peripheral blood mononuclear cells. The rearrangement joined TRBV7-9 to TRBJ2-1; TRBD2 lines up with 12 middle nucleotides. CDR3 region: CASSLGRTSGVTGNEQFF. The DNA is TGTGCCAGCAGCTTAGGTCGGACTAGCGGGGTCACGGGGAATGAGCAGTTCTTC.